Presented here are 28 T cell receptor beta chains from one specimen sequenced in a study of molecular identifiers for immune sequencing clone quantification. A single record per CDR3 protein comes from TCRdb applying MiXCR to the PCR reads. The data contain roughly 630,000 distinct CDR3 sequences, 25% of them singletons. Sequenced input: naive CD8+ T cells from blood, with Jurkat cell RNA spiked in. Subset: FACS-sorted CD8+CD4-CCR7+CD45RA+ naive T cells. All receptors come from a human donor in good health. Some libraries in this study had Jurkat cell RNA spiked in.

In this sample, this clonotype turned up many times. The chain combines TRBV9 with TRBJ1-4; TRBD1 matches at 7 bases. The CDR3 extends over 15 amino acids. Germline-derived CDR1 and CDR2 are SGDLS and YYNGEE. The trim removed 0 bases at V and 3 bases at J, leaving 2 bases unmatched. CDR3 loop: CASSVAQGANEKLFF. CDR3 in DNA: TGTGCCAGCAGCGTAGCTCAGGGGGCTAATGAAAAACTGTTTTTT.

The chain joins TRBV27 to TRBJ2-1, with 9 bases lining up with TRBD1. The CDR3 is made up of 15 amino acids. Germline V gene data show CDR1 as MNHEY and CDR2 as SMNVEV (reference sequence). The V and J ends lost 6 bases and 5 bases, in that order; junction bases with no gene match: 8. The CDR3: CASSWRTGDHNEQFF. The DNA of the CDR3 is TGTGCCAGCAGCTGGAGGACAGGGGACCACAATGAGCAGTTCTTC.

Only a few counts were recorded for this clonotype. This chain uses TRBV7-9 with TRBJ2-5; 14 bases are shared with TRBD2. From germline, CDR1 is SEHNR and CDR2 FQNEAQ (reference sequence). This CDR3 has 19 amino acids. V was pared by 2 bases and J by 4 bases, with 12 bases of the junction left unmatched. CDR3 nucleotide sequence: TGTGCCAGCAGCTTAATGTTCGGGACTAGCGGGAGTGTAGTAGAGACCCAGTACTTC. This gives the protein CASSLMFGTSGSVVETQYF.

In regard to this clonotype: An end of the junction differs from the germline gene, which may be a read error. This rearrangement joins TRBV7-2 to TRBJ2-7; a weak D match, TRBD1 (6 bases). The CDR3 is made up of 15 amino acids. Germline CDR1 reads SGHTA; CDR2 reads FQGNSA. CDR3 in DNA: TGTGCCGGCAGCCCCGCGACCGGGACACTTTACGAGCAGTACTTC. Amino acid sequence: CAGSPATGTLYEQYF.

This clonotype was counted ten times or more. V is TRBV7-9 and J is TRBJ2-7, with TRBD1 matching over 8 bases. The trim removed 5 bases at V and 5 bases at J, leaving 11 bases unmatched. The CDR3 contains 15 residues. The germline V gene encodes CDR1 SEHNR and CDR2 FQNEAQ (reference sequence). DNA of the CDR3: TGTGCCAGCAGCCCCCAGGGCAGGGGGCTTGACGAGCAGTACTTC. Translated, it gives CASSPQGRGLDEQYF.

The rearrangement joins TRBV29-1 to TRBJ2-6; D possibly uses TRBD1 or TRBD2 (5 bases each). Trimming left V 3 bases short and J 0 bases short, with 12 bases between. The V gene's germline CDR1 is SQVTM and CDR2 ANQGSEA. The CDR3 has 16 amino acids. Written as DNA, the CDR3 is TGCAGCGTTGATCCGGGGCCGAGCTCTGGGGCCAACGTCCTGACTTTC. Translated, it gives CSVDPGPSSGANVLTF.

This chain connects TRBV7-9 to TRBJ2-7; maybe TRBD1 (6 bases). V lost 5 bases, J lost 4 bases, and 12 bases lay in between. CDR1 and CDR2 from the germline V gene are SEHNR and FQNEAQ (reference sequence). The CDR3 loop spans 13 amino acids. The CDR3 is CASSPKQGYEQYF. CDR3 coding DNA: TGTGCCAGCAGCCCCAAACAGGGTTACGAGCAGTACTTC.

Concerning this clonotype itself: This may stem from a read error, because a much larger clone lies one nucleotide away. The genes are TRBV15 and TRBJ2-3; tentative D call: TRBD1 (6 bases). Germline V gene sequence: CDR1 LNHNV, CDR2 YYDKDF (reference sequence). CDR3 length: 17 amino acids. The CDR3 DNA sequence: TGTGCCACCAGCTGCTTCGGGGACACCTCTTGCACAGATATGCAGTATTTT. It is translated as CATSCFGDTSCTDMQYF. The full variable domain, completed using reference TRBV15 and TRBJ2-3, is DAMVIQNPRYQVTQFGKPVTLSCSQTLNHNVMYWYQQKSSQAPKLLFHYYDKDFNNEADTPDNFQSRRPNTSFCFLDIRSPGLGDTAMYLCATSCFGDTSCTDMQYFGPGTRLTVL.

V gene TRBV7-3 combines with J gene TRBJ2-7, with unresolved D. CDR3 size: 12 residues. Germline V lookup: CDR1 SGHTA, CDR2 FQGTGA. The V and J ends lost 5 bases and 5 bases respectively, with 10 bases between them. The CDR3 DNA is TGTGCCAGCAGCCTTCCTCCGGACGAGCAGTACTTC. Its translation: CASSLPPDEQYF.

In this sample, this clonotype turned up once. The chain combines TRBV12-3 or TRBV12-4 with TRBJ2-3; TRBD2 matches at 9 bases. This CDR3 has 15 residues. J lost 4 bases, V lost 2 bases, and 4 bases had no gene match. The CDR3 sequence is CASSLLRGGADTQYF. The CDR3 DNA reads TGTGCCAGCAGTTTATTGCGGGGGGGCGCAGATACGCAGTATTTT.

Ten or more counts support this clonotype. This chain uses TRBV27 with TRBJ2-7, with D perhaps TRBD1 (6 bases). Per the germline V gene, CDR1 is MNHEY and CDR2 is SMNVEV (reference sequence). V shed 5 bases and J shed 2 bases, with 10 bases lying between them. There are 13 residues in the CDR3. As DNA, the CDR3 is TGTGCCAGCAGTCTCAGGGGAACCTACGAGCAGTACTTC. This encodes CASSLRGTYEQYF.

The CDR3 region has the DNA TGTGCCAGTAACGCCGGGCTATCCTCGAACACTGAAGCTTTCTTT. Translating it yields CASNAGLSSNTEAFF. The chain couples TRBV19 to TRBJ1-1, with D hard to call. Deletions cut 7 bases from V and 1 base from J, with 16 bases between. The germline CDR1 and CDR2 sequences are LNHDA and SQIVND (reference sequence). CDR3 length: 15 amino acids.

This clonotype was seen many times. The genes are TRBV2 and TRBJ2-2, with D perhaps matching TRBD2 (5 bases). CDR1 and CDR2 (germline): SNHLY, FYNNEI. There are 14 residues in the CDR3. V gave up 7 bases and J gave up 7 bases, with 16 bases separating them. The CDR3 DNA sequence: TGTGCCAGCACCGGGGATAGTGGGTTCGGGGAGCTGTTTTTT. Translation gives CASTGDSGFGELFF. The full variable domain, rest sourced from reference TRBV2 and TRBJ2-2, is EPEVTQTPSHQVTQMGQEVILRCVPISNHLYFYWYRQILGQKVEFLVSFYNNEISEKSEIFDDQFSVERPDGSNFTLKIRSTKLEDSAMYFCASTGDSGFGELFFGEGSRLTVL.

This clonotype was picked up many times. The chain is built from TRBV7-9 and TRBJ2-5; tentatively, D is TRBD1 (5 bases). This CDR3 has 15 residues. With 5 bases removed from V and 2 bases from J, the gap between germline ends came to 15 bases. Germline V lookup: CDR1 SEHNR, CDR2 FQNEAQ (reference sequence). For the CDR3, the DNA is TGTGCCAGCAGCCCCCCGCCGACAGATCAAGAGACCCAGTACTTC. Protein sequence: CASSPPPTDQETQYF.

This clonotype was detected ten times or more. The J gene is TRBJ2-3, the V gene TRBV2, with D perhaps TRBD1 (6 bases). Trimming pared 4 bases from V and 2 bases from J, leaving 19 bases between. CDR1 is SNHLY, CDR2 FYNNEI, per germline. The CDR3 totals 17 residues. The CDR3 is CASSVGEGTQITDTQYF. As DNA, the CDR3 is TGTGCCAGCAGTGTAGGCGAGGGGACACAGATCACAGATACGCAGTATTTT.

Regarding this clonotype: One base away lies a much larger clone, so this may be a sequencing read error. The rearrangement uses TRBV5-6 and TRBJ2-3; 10 nucleotides align to TRBD2. This CDR3 has 15 amino acids. Germline CDR1 reads SGHDT; CDR2 reads YYEEEE. CDR3 region: CASGFTSGATDTQYF. The DNA for the CDR3 is TGTGCCAGCGGCTTTACTAGCGGGGCAACAGATACGCAGTATTTT.

In regard to this clonotype: This may be a read error: a much more frequent sequence differs by one nucleotide. The CDR3 nucleotides are TGTGCCAGTAGTATAGTAGGCAGCTCCTCCGAGCAGTACTTC. This encodes CASSIVGSSSEQYF. The rearrangement uses TRBV19 and TRBJ2-7; unclear D gene. In germline, CDR1 is LNHDA, CDR2 SQIVND (reference sequence). CDR3 length: 14 amino acids.

A remark on this clonotype: This may come from a read error, since a much larger clone is one base off. The rearrangement joins TRBV4-1 to TRBJ2-7, with D maybe TRBD1 (6 bases). Germline V gene data show CDR1 as MGHRA and CDR2 as YSYEKL. The CDR3 has 15 amino acids. The CDR3 nucleotides read TGCGCCAGCAGCCCAAATCTAGGGACATCCTACAAGCAGTACTTC. It is translated as CASSPNLGTSYKQYF.

The CDR3 nucleotides are TGTGCCAGCAGTTCCCCGGACCTCAACTATGGCTACACCTTC. Translating it yields CASSSPDLNYGYTF. The rearrangement joins TRBV25-1 to TRBJ1-2; D remains ambiguous. This CDR3 has 14 amino acids. Germline-derived CDR1 and CDR2 are MGHDK and SYGVNS. V was cut by 5 bases and J by 2 bases, with 12 bases left in between.

This clonotype was recorded many times. The gene calls are TRBV5-4 and TRBJ2-7, with D possibly TRBD1 on 6 matching bases. From germline, CDR1 is SGHNT and CDR2 YYREEE (reference sequence). The V end was cut by 0 bases, the J end by 3 bases, with 13 bases between. There are 15 residues in the CDR3. CDR3 sequence: CASSLGQGNIYEQYF. The DNA of the CDR3 is TGTGCCAGCAGCTTGGGGCAGGGGAATATCTACGAGCAGTACTTC. Complete variable domain (other parts from reference TRBV5-4 and TRBJ2-7): ETGVTQSPTHLIKTRGQQVTLRCSSQSGHNTVSWYQQALGQGPQFIFQYYREEENGRGNFPPRFSGLQFPNYSSELNVNALELDDSALYLCASSLGQGNIYEQYFGPGTRLTVT.

In the case of this clonotype: A much bigger clone sits one base away, suggesting this may be a read error. The chain combines TRBV10-3 with TRBJ2-7; 8 bases map to TRBD2. With V trimmed by 11 bases and J by 9 bases, 9 bases remained unmatched. Germline CDR1 and CDR2: ENHRY and SYGVKD. This CDR3 contains 11 residues. The CDR3 spells CASGGARVQYF. The DNA of the CDR3 is TGTGCCTCGGGGGGGGCCAGGGTGCAGTACTTC.

The chain has TRBV27 and TRBJ2-2; 9 nucleotides line up with TRBD2. The CDR3 runs 16 residues. Germline-derived CDR1 and CDR2 are MNHEY and SMNVEV (reference sequence). The J segment lost 2 bases and the V segment lost 3 bases, leaving 4 bases of the junction unmatched. Here the CDR3 DNA reads TGTGCCAGCAGTTTCGGGACTAGCATTAACACCGGGGAGCTGTTTTTT. This gives the protein CASSFGTSINTGELFF.

The chain has TRBV5-1 and TRBJ2-3; 10 nucleotides align to TRBD2. The V and J ends lost 3 bases and 2 bases, in that order; junction bases with no gene match: 6. CDR1 and CDR2 from the germline V gene are SGHRS and YFSETQ. The length of the CDR3 is 16 residues. The CDR3 nucleotides are TGCGCCAGCAGCTCCTCTCTAGCGGGGGTCACAGATACGCAGTATTTT. Translating gives CASSSSLAGVTDTQYF.

With respect to this clonotype: One end of the junction varies from germline; a read error may be responsible. The V call is TRBV3-1, the J call TRBJ1-2; D gene unclear. From germline, CDR1 is LGHDT and CDR2 YNNKEL (reference sequence). The CDR3 runs 15 residues. CDR3 region: CAGSQDVLALYGYTF. The CDR3 bases are TGTGCCGGCAGCCAAGACGTTCTAGCGCTCTATGGCTACACCTTC.

Note on this clonotype: An end of the junction does not agree with germline; a read error may underlie this. The rearrangement links TRBV18 to TRBJ2-3; TRBD2 matches 14 bases. The CDR3 runs to 17 residues. Germline V gene data show CDR1 as KGHSH and CDR2 as LQKENI. The CDR3 sequence is CASTPGLAGVEQDTQYF. For the CDR3, the DNA is TGTGCCAGCACACCGGGACTAGCGGGAGTGGAACAAGATACGCAGTATTTT.

This clonotype has at least ten counts. The gene calls are TRBV6-5 and TRBJ2-3; D is unclear. CDR1 and CDR2 (germline): MNHEY, SVGAGI. This CDR3 spans 14 amino acids. Trimming stripped 6 bases from V and 2 bases from J, with 12 bases between. The CDR3 DNA reads as TGTGCCAGCAGCCCTGGTAGCCTCACAGATACGCAGTATTTT. Amino acid sequence: CASSPGSLTDTQYF.

The V call is TRBV19, the J call TRBJ1-5; the D is unclear. The germline V gene has CDR1 LNHDA and CDR2 SQIVND (reference sequence). The CDR3 length is 12 residues. V was clipped by 6 bases and J by 10 bases, with 13 bases between them. CDR3 sequence (DNA): TGTGCCAGTAGAAGTGGCCCCAAACCCCAGCATTTT. Encoded protein: CASRSGPKPQHF.

To note about this clonotype: One junction end does not reproduce the germline sequence, and a read error may be involved. CDR3 sequence reads: CASGQEDSPYTGELFF. DNA of the CDR3: TGTGCCAGCGGCCAAGAGGACAGCCCATACACCGGGGAGCTGTTTTTT. V usage is TRBV14 and J usage is TRBJ2-2; D might be TRBD1 (6 bases). CDR1 SGHDN and CDR2 FVKESK come from the germline V gene. This CDR3 has 16 amino acids.